This TCR beta chain stems from a study of CD8 T cells in ankylosing spondylitis. This clonotype was detected only a few times. Antigen: not known. The authors made TCR beta libraries by quantitative 5'-RACE with molecular barcodes. TCRdb used MiXCR to reprocess the 5' RACE reads, holding one entry per CDR3 protein. The sample lists 250,000 to 300,000 distinct CDR3 sequences, 15% to 20% occurring once. Study results and caveats: Made up of about eight highly homologous variants, a TCR beta motif appeared characteristic of ankylosing spondylitis blood. Reports of some motif variants in reactive arthritis synovial fluid and blood predate this one. Reportedly, significant enrichment of disease-linked clones occurred in matched ankylosing spondylitis synovial fluid.

Trimming took 8 bases from V and 4 from J, leaving 14 bases between them. The CDR3 loop spans 14 amino acids. Germline values: CDR1 SGHAT, CDR2 FQDESV (reference sequence). The chain has TRBV11-1 and TRBJ1-4; the D is unclear. The sequenced sample was blood, either unsorted or a sorted T cell fraction (not recorded which). This sequence originates from a male donor with ankylosing spondylitis or in good health (not recorded which). The CDR3 sequence is CASCRSQINEKLFF. CDR3 sequence (DNA): TGTGCCAGCTGTCGGTCCCAGATTAATGAAAAACTGTTTTTT.